A selection of T cell receptor beta chains follows, all from one sample in a study of T-cell memory formation after mild COVID-19. MiXCR, applied by TCRdb to the 5' RACE reads, yields one record per CDR3 protein. The profile covers over 150,000 distinct CDR3 sequences, with 10% to 15% appearing a single time and approximately 3.4% taken by the ten largest. Sequencing was carried out using PBMCs or a T cell subset sorted from them (not recorded which). The receptors stem from a man aged 18 to 30 who had mild COVID-19 (a few samples of this study predate the infection). Cell type and time point are not known. Each CDR3 is given with its conserved first and last residue. A D gene is named only where the DNA matches it firmly. A clone size is listed for some rows: how often the clone was seen (once, few, many), or a class if it is expanded.

j_gene: TRBJ1-2; abundance: many; d_gene: TRBD1; v_gene: TRBV27; CDR3aa: CASRTGTGFGYTF; CDR3nt: TGTGCCAGCAGGACCGGGACAGGGTTTGGCTACACCTTC
j_gene: TRBJ2-7; abundance: few; d_gene: NA; v_gene: TRBV10-3; CDR3aa: CAIRVSGINEQYF; CDR3nt: TGTGCCATCAGAGTGTCAGGGATCAACGAGCAGTACTTC
j_gene: TRBJ1-2; abundance: few; d_gene: TRBD1; v_gene: TRBV5-1; CDR3aa: CASRPRQGDYGYTF; CDR3nt: TGCGCCAGCAGACCCCGGCAGGGGGACTATGGCTACACCTTC
j_gene: TRBJ1-6; abundance: few; d_gene: NA; v_gene: TRBV7-2; CDR3aa: CASSLAAGYSSPLHF; CDR3nt: TGTGCCAGCAGCTTAGCGGCCGGGTATAGCTCACCCCTCCACTTT
j_gene: TRBJ1-1; abundance: few; d_gene: NA; v_gene: TRBV21-1; CDR3aa: CASSKETQGATEAFF; CDR3nt: TGTGCCAGCAGCAAAGAAACACAGGGGGCAACTGAAGCTTTCTTT
j_gene: TRBJ2-7; abundance: few; d_gene: NA; v_gene: TRBV15; CDR3aa: CATSRGYEQYF; CDR3nt: TGTGCCACCAGCAGAGGTTACGAGCAGTACTTC
j_gene: TRBJ2-7; abundance: NA; d_gene: TRBD1; v_gene: TRBV6-5; CDR3aa: CASSRGQGPSVPHEQYF; CDR3nt: TGTGCCAGCAGCCGGGGACAGGGACCATCGGTACCCCACGAGCAGTACTTC
j_gene: TRBJ1-5; abundance: few; d_gene: TRBD1; v_gene: TRBV20-1; CDR3aa: CSAEDPGGSNQPQHF; CDR3nt: TGCAGTGCGGAGGACCCAGGGGGGAGCAATCAGCCCCAGCATTTT
j_gene: TRBJ2-3; abundance: few; d_gene: TRBD2; v_gene: TRBV20-1; CDR3aa: CSIKAGGPTDTQYF; CDR3nt: TGCAGTATCAAAGCGGGGGGGCCCACAGATACGCAGTATTTT
j_gene: TRBJ2-3; abundance: few; d_gene: NA; v_gene: TRBV12-3/TRBV12-4; CDR3aa: CASSPDRPDTQYF; CDR3nt: TGTGCCAGCAGCCCCGACCGTCCAGATACGCAGTATTTT
j_gene: TRBJ2-3; abundance: few; d_gene: TRBD2; v_gene: TRBV7-3; CDR3aa: CASSLISGGAIDTQYF; CDR3nt: TGTGCCAGCAGCTTAATAAGCGGGGGGGCGATAGATACGCAGTATTTT
j_gene: TRBJ2-1; abundance: many; d_gene: TRBD1; v_gene: TRBV20-1; CDR3aa: CSASTPGTGSHHEQFF; CDR3nt: TGCAGTGCTAGCACTCCCGGGACAGGCTCGCATCATGAGCAGTTCTTC
j_gene: TRBJ2-6; abundance: few; d_gene: NA; v_gene: TRBV7-2; CDR3aa: CASSLAGVGANVLTF; CDR3nt: TGTGCCAGCAGCTTAGCAGGGGTAGGGGCCAACGTCCTGACTTTC
j_gene: TRBJ1-4; abundance: NA; d_gene: NA; v_gene: TRBV6-6; CDR3aa: CASSTPTGGNEKLFF; CDR3nt: TGTGCCAGCAGTACCCCGACAGGTGGTAATGAAAAACTGTTTTTT
j_gene: TRBJ1-1; abundance: NA; d_gene: TRBD1; v_gene: TRBV9; CDR3aa: CASSPTGANTEAFF; CDR3nt: TGTGCCAGCAGCCCGACAGGGGCGAACACTGAAGCTTTCTTT
j_gene: TRBJ1-1; abundance: NA; d_gene: NA; v_gene: TRBV12-3/TRBV12-4; CDR3aa: CASRGTAEAFF; CDR3nt: TGTGCCAGCAGGGGGACGGCTGAAGCTTTCTTT
j_gene: TRBJ1-5; abundance: many; d_gene: NA; v_gene: TRBV10-3; CDR3aa: CAISERENQPQHF; CDR3nt: TGTGCCATCAGTGAACGCGAAAATCAGCCCCAGCATTTT
j_gene: TRBJ1-1; abundance: NA; d_gene: NA; v_gene: TRBV20-1; CDR3aa: CSASGNEGNTEAFF; CDR3nt: TGCAGTGCTAGCGGGAATGAGGGGAACACTGAAGCTTTCTTT
j_gene: TRBJ2-5; abundance: NA; d_gene: NA; v_gene: TRBV3-1; CDR3aa: CASSPWGAETQYF; CDR3nt: TGTGCCAGCAGCCCGTGGGGAGCAGAGACCCAGTACTTC
j_gene: TRBJ2-1; abundance: few; d_gene: NA; v_gene: TRBV10-3; CDR3aa: CAISATLYNEQFF; CDR3nt: TGTGCCATCAGTGCGACACTCTACAATGAGCAGTTCTTC
j_gene: TRBJ2-3; abundance: few; d_gene: NA; v_gene: TRBV5-1; CDR3aa: CASSSGSSYSSTDTQYF; CDR3nt: TGCGCCAGCAGCAGCGGGTCGTCATACTCTAGCACAGATACGCAGTATTTT
j_gene: TRBJ2-3; abundance: NA; d_gene: NA; v_gene: TRBV4-1; CDR3aa: CASSQGGGAVSDTQYF; CDR3nt: TGCGCCAGCAGCCAAGGTGGCGGGGCGGTTTCAGATACGCAGTATTTT
j_gene: TRBJ2-1; abundance: few; d_gene: TRBD2; v_gene: TRBV7-8; CDR3aa: CASSLGGLAAYNEQFF; CDR3nt: TGTGCCAGCAGCTTAGGAGGGCTAGCGGCCTACAATGAGCAGTTCTTC
j_gene: TRBJ2-7; abundance: few; d_gene: NA; v_gene: TRBV15; CDR3aa: CATSFIPGYEQYF; CDR3nt: TGTGCCACCAGCTTTATACCCGGGTACGAGCAGTACTTC
j_gene: TRBJ2-7; abundance: few; d_gene: TRBD1; v_gene: TRBV4-3; CDR3aa: CASSQPTGTSSYEQYF; CDR3nt: TGCGCCAGCAGCCAACCGACAGGGACGAGCTCCTACGAGCAGTACTTC
j_gene: TRBJ1-6; abundance: few; d_gene: NA; v_gene: TRBV7-9; CDR3aa: CASSSGETGYSPLHF; CDR3nt: TGTGCCAGCAGCTCAGGGGAAACAGGGTACTCACCCCTCCACTTT
j_gene: TRBJ2-3; abundance: NA; d_gene: NA; v_gene: TRBV24-1; CDR3aa: CATSDPGRGRGTDTQYF; CDR3nt: TGTGCCACCAGTGATCCCGGTCGGGGGAGAGGCACAGATACGCAGTATTTT
j_gene: TRBJ2-6; abundance: few; d_gene: NA; v_gene: TRBV3-1; CDR3aa: CASSQSPAGANVLTF; CDR3nt: TGTGCCAGCAGCCAATCACCGGCCGGGGCCAACGTCCTGACTTTC
j_gene: TRBJ1-2; abundance: NA; d_gene: NA; v_gene: TRBV12-3/TRBV12-4; CDR3aa: CASTRQGGYGYTF; CDR3nt: TGTGCCAGCACCCGACAAGGAGGCTATGGCTACACCTTC
j_gene: TRBJ1-2; abundance: NA; d_gene: NA; v_gene: TRBV20-1; CDR3aa: CSARDLTGYGYTF; CDR3nt: TGCAGTGCTAGAGATCTGACAGGCTATGGCTACACCTTC
j_gene: TRBJ2-5; abundance: many; d_gene: NA; v_gene: TRBV7-8; CDR3aa: CASSLAGDGETQYF; CDR3nt: TGTGCCAGCAGCTTAGCTGGGGATGGAGAGACCCAGTACTTC
j_gene: TRBJ1-3; abundance: NA; d_gene: NA; v_gene: TRBV9; CDR3aa: CASSPRGNTIYF; CDR3nt: TGTGCCAGCAGCCCCCGGGGAAACACCATATATTTT
j_gene: TRBJ2-5; abundance: few; d_gene: NA; v_gene: TRBV7-3; CDR3aa: CASSLGPQGETQYF; CDR3nt: TGTGCCAGCAGCCTCGGACCCCAAGGGGAGACCCAGTACTTC
j_gene: TRBJ2-5; abundance: NA; d_gene: NA; v_gene: TRBV5-1; CDR3aa: CASSFDGPFETQYF; CDR3nt: TGCGCCAGCAGCTTCGACGGCCCCTTTGAGACCCAGTACTTC
j_gene: TRBJ1-1; abundance: NA; d_gene: TRBD1; v_gene: TRBV20-1; CDR3aa: CSARTGGRGTEAFF; CDR3nt: TGCAGTGCTAGGACAGGGGGCCGAGGAACTGAAGCTTTCTTT
j_gene: TRBJ1-6; abundance: many; d_gene: NA; v_gene: TRBV4-1; CDR3aa: CASSQDQEMTYSPLHF; CDR3nt: TGCGCCAGCAGCCAAGATCAAGAGATGACCTATTCACCCCTCCACTTT
j_gene: TRBJ2-5; abundance: NA; d_gene: TRBD1; v_gene: TRBV9; CDR3aa: CASSEGAPGTGQETQYF; CDR3nt: TGTGCCAGCAGCGAGGGAGCCCCCGGGACAGGCCAAGAGACCCAGTACTTC
j_gene: TRBJ2-3; abundance: few; d_gene: NA; v_gene: TRBV4-2; CDR3aa: CASSQAPSRDTQYF; CDR3nt: TGTGCCAGCAGCCAAGCCCCTAGCAGGGATACGCAGTATTTT
j_gene: TRBJ1-1; abundance: NA; d_gene: NA; v_gene: TRBV30; CDR3aa: CAWSHSNTEAFF; CDR3nt: TGTGCCTGGAGTCACTCGAACACTGAAGCTTTCTTT
j_gene: TRBJ2-4; abundance: NA; d_gene: TRBD1; v_gene: TRBV2; CDR3aa: CANSDRAQAQYF; CDR3nt: TGTGCCAACTCGGACAGGGCTCAGGCTCAGTACTTC
j_gene: TRBJ2-2; abundance: few; d_gene: NA; v_gene: TRBV18; CDR3aa: CASSLPSGGGAGELFF; CDR3nt: TGTGCCAGCTCACTCCCATCGGGGGGCGGCGCCGGGGAGCTGTTTTTT
j_gene: TRBJ1-1; abundance: NA; d_gene: NA; v_gene: TRBV29-1; CDR3aa: CSGAGVRTEAFF; CDR3nt: TGCAGCGGTGCAGGGGTTCGCACTGAAGCTTTCTTT
j_gene: TRBJ2-5; abundance: few; d_gene: NA; v_gene: TRBV7-2; CDR3aa: CASSLGGTQETQYF; CDR3nt: TGTGCCAGCAGCTTAGGGGGGACCCAAGAGACCCAGTACTTC
j_gene: TRBJ2-3; abundance: NA; d_gene: NA; v_gene: TRBV6-1; CDR3aa: CASRTPLGGRQTDTQYF; CDR3nt: TGTGCCAGCAGGACCCCGCTAGGGGGGCGGCAAACAGATACGCAGTATTTT
j_gene: TRBJ2-5; abundance: few; d_gene: TRBD1; v_gene: TRBV5-1; CDR3aa: CASSPLGQGAFQETQYF; CDR3nt: TGCGCCAGCAGCCCTTTGGGACAGGGAGCCTTCCAAGAGACCCAGTACTTC
j_gene: TRBJ2-5; abundance: NA; d_gene: NA; v_gene: TRBV6-5; CDR3aa: CASSGGPLGETQYF; CDR3nt: TGTGCCAGCAGCGGGGGACCGCTGGGGGAGACCCAGTACTTC
j_gene: TRBJ1-1; abundance: few; d_gene: NA; v_gene: TRBV20-1; CDR3aa: CSARDGSGHSSWGPEAFF; CDR3nt: TGCAGTGCTAGAGATGGTTCCGGGCACTCGAGCTGGGGGCCTGAAGCTTTCTTT
j_gene: TRBJ2-3; abundance: few; d_gene: NA; v_gene: TRBV5-1; CDR3aa: CASNNGGYFTDTQYF; CDR3nt: TGCGCCAGCAACAATGGGGGCTATTTCACAGATACGCAGTATTTT
j_gene: TRBJ1-1; abundance: NA; d_gene: TRBD1; v_gene: TRBV12-3/TRBV12-4; CDR3aa: CASAPGTGGAGTEAFF; CDR3nt: TGTGCCAGCGCGCCCGGGACAGGGGGCGCGGGCACTGAAGCTTTCTTT
j_gene: TRBJ2-4; abundance: NA; d_gene: NA; v_gene: TRBV5-1; CDR3aa: CASRGYRNTSLDF; CDR3nt: TGCGCCAGCAGGGGATATCGTAATACTAGTCTGGACTTC
j_gene: TRBJ1-1; abundance: few; d_gene: NA; v_gene: TRBV7-9; CDR3aa: CASTERLDTEAFF; CDR3nt: TGTGCCAGCACCGAGAGGTTAGATACTGAAGCTTTCTTT
j_gene: TRBJ2-5; abundance: few; d_gene: TRBD2; v_gene: TRBV7-2; CDR3aa: CASSNGLAGETQYF; CDR3nt: TGTGCCAGCAGCAACGGACTAGCGGGGGAAACCCAGTACTTC
j_gene: TRBJ1-4; abundance: NA; d_gene: NA; v_gene: TRBV6-1; CDR3aa: CASSGLGRVIGEKLFF; CDR3nt: TGTGCCAGCAGTGGCCTCGGGAGGGTTATTGGGGAAAAACTGTTTTTT
j_gene: TRBJ1-1; abundance: few; d_gene: NA; v_gene: TRBV7-2; CDR3aa: CASSFTALNTEAFF; CDR3nt: TGTGCCAGCAGCTTCACTGCTTTGAACACTGAAGCTTTCTTT
j_gene: TRBJ2-1; abundance: NA; d_gene: TRBD1; v_gene: TRBV6-2/TRBV6-3; CDR3aa: CASSNRDRGRLGGNEQFF; CDR3nt: TGTGCCAGCAGTAACCGGGACAGGGGTCGACTGGGGGGCAATGAGCAGTTCTTC
j_gene: TRBJ2-3; abundance: NA; d_gene: TRBD1; v_gene: TRBV7-9; CDR3aa: CAGATGTGGVGTQYF; CDR3nt: TGTGCCGGCGCAACCGGGACAGGGGGCGTGGGTACGCAGTATTTT
j_gene: TRBJ2-7; abundance: NA; d_gene: NA; v_gene: TRBV4-1; CDR3aa: CASSPREAYEQYF; CDR3nt: TGCGCCAGCAGCCCCCGGGAAGCTTACGAGCAGTACTTC
j_gene: TRBJ1-2; abundance: NA; d_gene: NA; v_gene: TRBV19; CDR3aa: CASNGQHLNYGYTF; CDR3nt: TGTGCGAGTAACGGCCAACATCTCAACTATGGCTACACCTTC
j_gene: TRBJ2-1; abundance: few; d_gene: TRBD1; v_gene: TRBV6-2/TRBV6-3; CDR3aa: CASSFLTGDEQFF; CDR3nt: TGTGCCAGCAGTTTTCTGACAGGGGATGAGCAGTTCTTC